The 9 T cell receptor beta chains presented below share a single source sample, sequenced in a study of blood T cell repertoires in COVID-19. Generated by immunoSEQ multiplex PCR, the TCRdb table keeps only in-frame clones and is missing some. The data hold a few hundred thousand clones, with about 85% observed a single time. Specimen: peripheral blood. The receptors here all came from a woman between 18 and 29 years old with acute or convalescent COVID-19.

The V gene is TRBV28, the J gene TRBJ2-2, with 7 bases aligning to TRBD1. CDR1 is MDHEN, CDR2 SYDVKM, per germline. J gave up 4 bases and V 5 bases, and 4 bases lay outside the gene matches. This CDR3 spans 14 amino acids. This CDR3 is CASSPGTATGELFF. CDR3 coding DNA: TGTGCCAGCAGTCCGGGGACAGCCACCGGGGAGCTGTTTTTT.

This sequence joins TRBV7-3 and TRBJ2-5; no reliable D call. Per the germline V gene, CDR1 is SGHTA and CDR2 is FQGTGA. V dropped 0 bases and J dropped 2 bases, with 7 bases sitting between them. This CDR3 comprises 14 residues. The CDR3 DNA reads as TGTGCCAGCAGCTTAACGGCTGCTCAAGAGACCCAGTACTTC. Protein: CASSLTAAQETQYF.

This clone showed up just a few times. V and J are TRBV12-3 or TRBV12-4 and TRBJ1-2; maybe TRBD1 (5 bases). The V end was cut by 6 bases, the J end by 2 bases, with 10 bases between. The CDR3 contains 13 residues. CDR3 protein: CASSLGGNYGYTF. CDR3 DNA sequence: TGTGCCAGCAGCTTGGGGGGGAACTATGGCTACACCTTC.

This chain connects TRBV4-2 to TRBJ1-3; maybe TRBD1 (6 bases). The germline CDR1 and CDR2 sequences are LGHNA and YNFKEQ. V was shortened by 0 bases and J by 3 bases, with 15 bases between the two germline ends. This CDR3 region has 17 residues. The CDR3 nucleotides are TGTGCCAGCAGCCAAGATCTTACAGGGCGATATGGAAACACCATATATTTT. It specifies CASSQDLTGRYGNTIYF.

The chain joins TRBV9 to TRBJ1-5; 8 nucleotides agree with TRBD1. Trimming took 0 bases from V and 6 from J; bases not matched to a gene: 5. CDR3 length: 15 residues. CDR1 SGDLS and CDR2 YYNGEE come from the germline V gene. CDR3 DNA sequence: TGTGCCAGCAGCGTAGGAGAAGGACAGGGTCAGCCCCAGCATTTT. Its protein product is CASSVGEGQGQPQHF.

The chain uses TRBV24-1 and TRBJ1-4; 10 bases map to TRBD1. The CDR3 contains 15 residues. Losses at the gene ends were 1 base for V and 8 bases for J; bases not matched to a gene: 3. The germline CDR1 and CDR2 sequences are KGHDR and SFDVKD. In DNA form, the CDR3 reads TGTGCCACCAGTGATTTTGGACAGGGGGAGGAAAAACTGTTTTTT. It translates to CATSDFGQGEEKLFF.

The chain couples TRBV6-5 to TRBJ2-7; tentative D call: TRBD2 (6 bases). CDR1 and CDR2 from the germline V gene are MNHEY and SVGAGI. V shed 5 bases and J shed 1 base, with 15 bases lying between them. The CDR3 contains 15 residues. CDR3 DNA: TGTGCCAGCAGTAGCGCGGGACGGCCGTCCTACGAGCAGTACTTC. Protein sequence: CASSSAGRPSYEQYF.

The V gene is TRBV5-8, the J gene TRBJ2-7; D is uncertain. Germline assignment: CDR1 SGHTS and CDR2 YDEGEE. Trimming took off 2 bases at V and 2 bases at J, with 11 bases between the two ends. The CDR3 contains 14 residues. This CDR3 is CASSFSGLTYEQYF. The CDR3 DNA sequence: TGTGCCAGCAGCTTTTCGGGTCTAACCTACGAGCAGTACTTC.

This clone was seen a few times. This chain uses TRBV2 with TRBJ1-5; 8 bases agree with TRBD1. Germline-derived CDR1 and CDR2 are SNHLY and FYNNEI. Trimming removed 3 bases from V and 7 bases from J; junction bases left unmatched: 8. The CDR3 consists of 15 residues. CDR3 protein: CASSDGQGAGQPQHF. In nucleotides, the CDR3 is TGTGCCAGCAGTGATGGGCAGGGGGCAGGACAGCCCCAGCATTTT.